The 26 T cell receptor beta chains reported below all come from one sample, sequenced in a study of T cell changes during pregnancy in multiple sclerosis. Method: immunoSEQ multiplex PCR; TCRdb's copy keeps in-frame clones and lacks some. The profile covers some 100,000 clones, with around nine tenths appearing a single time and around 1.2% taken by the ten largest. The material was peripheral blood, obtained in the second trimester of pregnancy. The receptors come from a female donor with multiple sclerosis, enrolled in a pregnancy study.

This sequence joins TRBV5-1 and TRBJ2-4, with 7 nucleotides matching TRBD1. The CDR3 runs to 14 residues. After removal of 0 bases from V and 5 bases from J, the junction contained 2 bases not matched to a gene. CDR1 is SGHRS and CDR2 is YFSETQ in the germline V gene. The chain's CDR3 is CASSLGGQENIQYF. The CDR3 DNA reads TGCGCCAGCAGCTTGGGTGGACAGGAAAACATTCAGTACTTC.

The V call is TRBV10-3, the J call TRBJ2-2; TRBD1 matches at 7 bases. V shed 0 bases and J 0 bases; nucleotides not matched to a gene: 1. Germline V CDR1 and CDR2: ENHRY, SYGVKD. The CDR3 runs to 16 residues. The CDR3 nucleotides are TGTGCCATCAGTGAGTCTACAGGGGCGAACACCGGGGAGCTGTTTTTT. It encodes CAISESTGANTGELFF.

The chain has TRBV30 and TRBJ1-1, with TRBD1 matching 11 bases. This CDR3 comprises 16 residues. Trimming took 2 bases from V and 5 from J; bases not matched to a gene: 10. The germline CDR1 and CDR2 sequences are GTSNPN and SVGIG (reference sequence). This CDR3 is CAWSLRTGGLGTEAFF. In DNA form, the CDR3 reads TGTGCCTGGAGTCTACGGACAGGGGGCTTGGGGACTGAAGCTTTCTTT.

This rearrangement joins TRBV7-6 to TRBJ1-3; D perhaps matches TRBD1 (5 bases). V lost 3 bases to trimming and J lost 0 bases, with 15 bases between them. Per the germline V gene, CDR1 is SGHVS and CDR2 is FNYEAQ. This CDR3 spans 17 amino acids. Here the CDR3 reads CASSFRPQDISGNTIYF. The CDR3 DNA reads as TGTGCCAGCAGCTTTAGACCACAGGATATCTCTGGAAACACCATATATTTT.

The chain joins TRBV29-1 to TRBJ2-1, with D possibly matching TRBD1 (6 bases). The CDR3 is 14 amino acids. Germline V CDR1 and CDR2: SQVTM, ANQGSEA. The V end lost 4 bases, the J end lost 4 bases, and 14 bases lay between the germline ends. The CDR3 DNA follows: TGCAGCGTTGTTCAGGGGCCCCCTTACAATGAGCAGTTCTTC. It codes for CSVVQGPPYNEQFF.

CDR3 amino acids: CASKRQVKETQYF. The CDR3 coding sequence is TGTGCCAGTAAAAGACAGGTTAAAGAGACCCAGTACTTC. V usage is TRBV28 and J usage is TRBJ2-5; a possible D gene is TRBD1 (6 bases). This CDR3 is 13 amino acids long. CDR1 and CDR2 (germline): MDHEN, SYDVKM. V lost 9 bases to trimming and J lost 3 bases, with 14 bases between them.

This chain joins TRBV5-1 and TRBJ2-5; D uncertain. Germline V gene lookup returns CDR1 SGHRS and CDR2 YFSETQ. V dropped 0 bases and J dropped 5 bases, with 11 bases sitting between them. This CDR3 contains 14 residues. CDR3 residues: CASSLGLDVETQYF. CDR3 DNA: TGCGCCAGCAGCTTGGGGCTAGATGTGGAGACCCAGTACTTC. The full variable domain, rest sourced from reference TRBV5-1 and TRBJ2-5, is KAGVTQTPRYLIKTRGQQVTLSCSPISGHRSVSWYQQTPGQGLQFLFEYFSETQRNKGNFPGRFSGRQFSNSRSEMNVSTLELGDSALYLCASSLGLDVETQYFGPGTRLLVL.

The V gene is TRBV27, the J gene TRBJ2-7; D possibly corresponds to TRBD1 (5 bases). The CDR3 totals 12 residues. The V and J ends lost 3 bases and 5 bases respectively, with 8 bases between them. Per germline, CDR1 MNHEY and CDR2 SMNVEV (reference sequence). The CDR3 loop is CASSFSRDEQYF. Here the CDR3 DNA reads TGTGCCAGCAGTTTCTCCAGGGACGAGCAGTACTTC.

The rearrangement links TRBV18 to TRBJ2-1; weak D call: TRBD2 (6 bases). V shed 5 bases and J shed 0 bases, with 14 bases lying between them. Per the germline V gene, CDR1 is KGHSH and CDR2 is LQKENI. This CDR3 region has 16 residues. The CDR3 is CASSSRGGTSYNEQFF. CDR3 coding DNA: TGTGCCAGCTCATCCCGGGGCGGGACCTCCTACAATGAGCAGTTCTTC.

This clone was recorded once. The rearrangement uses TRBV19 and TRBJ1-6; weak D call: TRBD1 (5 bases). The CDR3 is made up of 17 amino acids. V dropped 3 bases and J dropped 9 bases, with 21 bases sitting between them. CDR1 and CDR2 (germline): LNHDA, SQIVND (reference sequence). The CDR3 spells CASSIIILGTGGSPLHF. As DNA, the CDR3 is TGTGCCAGTAGTATCATCATTCTAGGGACTGGAGGTTCACCCCTCCACTTT.

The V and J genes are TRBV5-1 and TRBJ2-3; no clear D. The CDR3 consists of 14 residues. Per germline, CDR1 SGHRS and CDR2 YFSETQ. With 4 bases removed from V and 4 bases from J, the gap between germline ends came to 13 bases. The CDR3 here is CASSLDPRADTQYF. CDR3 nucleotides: TGCGCCAGCAGCCTGGACCCTCGGGCAGATACGCAGTATTTT.

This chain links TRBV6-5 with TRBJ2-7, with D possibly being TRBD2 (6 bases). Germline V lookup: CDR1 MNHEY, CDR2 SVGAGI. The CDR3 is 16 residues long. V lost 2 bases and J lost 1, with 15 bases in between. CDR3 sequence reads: CASSYIQAGRSYEQYF. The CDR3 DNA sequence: TGTGCCAGCAGTTACATCCAGGCGGGGCGGTCCTACGAGCAGTACTTC.

CDR3 residues: CASPLSGTSNIIYEQYF. In DNA, the CDR3 is TGTGCCAGCCCCTTGTCCGGGACTAGCAACATAATATACGAGCAGTACTTC. The rearrangement joins TRBV6-4 to TRBJ2-7, with 9 bases identical to TRBD2. This CDR3 region has 17 residues. J was trimmed by 4 bases and V by 8 bases; bases with no gene match: 18. The germline V gene encodes CDR1 MRHNA and CDR2 SNTAGT.

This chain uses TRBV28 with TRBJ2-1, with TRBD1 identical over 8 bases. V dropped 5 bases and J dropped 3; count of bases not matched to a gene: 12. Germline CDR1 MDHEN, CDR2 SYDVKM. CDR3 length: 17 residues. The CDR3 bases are TGTGCCAGCAGTCCACCTAGGACAGGGACAGTCTACAATGAGCAGTTCTTC. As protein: CASSPPRTGTVYNEQFF.

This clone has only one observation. The CDR3 sequence: CSVGLAGDGEQYF. CDR3 nucleotides: TGCAGCGTTGGGCTAGCGGGAGATGGGGAGCAGTACTTC. The J gene is TRBJ2-7, the V gene TRBV29-1; TRBD2 matches 10 bases. The ends lost 4 bases at V and 7 bases at J; junction bases unmatched: 7. Per the germline V gene, CDR1 is SQVTM and CDR2 is ANQGSEA. This CDR3 contains 13 residues.

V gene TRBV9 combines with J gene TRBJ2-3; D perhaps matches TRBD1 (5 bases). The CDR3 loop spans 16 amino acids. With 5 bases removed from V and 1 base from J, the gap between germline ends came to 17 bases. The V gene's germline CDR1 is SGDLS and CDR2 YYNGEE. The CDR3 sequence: CASSLAGRPGTDTQYF. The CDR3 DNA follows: TGTGCCAGCAGTCTGGCAGGGCGGCCGGGCACAGATACGCAGTATTTT. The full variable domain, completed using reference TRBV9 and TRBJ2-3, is DSGVTQTPKHLITATGQRVTLRCSPRSGDLSVYWYQQSLDQGLQFLIQYYNGEERAKGNILERFSAQQFPDLHSELNLSSLELGDSALYFCASSLAGRPGTDTQYFGPGTRLTVL.

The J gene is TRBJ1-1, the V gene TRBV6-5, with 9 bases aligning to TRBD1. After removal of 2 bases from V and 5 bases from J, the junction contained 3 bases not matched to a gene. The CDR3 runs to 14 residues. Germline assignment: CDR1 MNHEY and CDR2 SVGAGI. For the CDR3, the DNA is TGTGCCAGCAGTTACCGAGGACAGGGGACTGAAGCTTTCTTT. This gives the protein CASSYRGQGTEAFF.

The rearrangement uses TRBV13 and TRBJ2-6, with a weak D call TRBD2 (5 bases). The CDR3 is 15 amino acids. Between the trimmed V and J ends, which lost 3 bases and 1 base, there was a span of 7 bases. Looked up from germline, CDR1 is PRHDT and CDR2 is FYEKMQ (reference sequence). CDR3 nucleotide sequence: TGTGCCAGCAGCTTCCCGGGATCTGGGGCCAACGTCCTGACTTTC. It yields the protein CASSFPGSGANVLTF.

The CDR3 DNA reads TGTGCCAGCAGCTTAGAGACGGGAGGGTCCTACGAGCAGTACTTC. Translating it yields CASSLETGGSYEQYF. This chain joins TRBV7-2 and TRBJ2-7; TRBD2 aligns across 8 bases. The CDR3 is 15 residues long. The V gene end was trimmed by 1 base and the J gene end by 1 base; junction bases not matched to a gene: 3. The germline gives CDR1 SGHTA, CDR2 FQGNSA.

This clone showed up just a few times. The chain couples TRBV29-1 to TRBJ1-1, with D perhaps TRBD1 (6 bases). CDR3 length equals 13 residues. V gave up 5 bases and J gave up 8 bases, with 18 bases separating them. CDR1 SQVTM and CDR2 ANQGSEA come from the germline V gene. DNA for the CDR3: TGCAGCGTTTATGCAGGGGTTCGGAGGGAAGCTTTCTTT. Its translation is CSVYAGVRREAFF.

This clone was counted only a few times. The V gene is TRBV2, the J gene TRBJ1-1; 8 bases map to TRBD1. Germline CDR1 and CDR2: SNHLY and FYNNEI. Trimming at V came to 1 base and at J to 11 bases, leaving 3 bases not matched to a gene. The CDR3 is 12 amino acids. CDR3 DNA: TGTGCCAGCAGTGAAGGACAGGGGTTCGCTTTCTTT. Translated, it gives CASSEGQGFAFF.

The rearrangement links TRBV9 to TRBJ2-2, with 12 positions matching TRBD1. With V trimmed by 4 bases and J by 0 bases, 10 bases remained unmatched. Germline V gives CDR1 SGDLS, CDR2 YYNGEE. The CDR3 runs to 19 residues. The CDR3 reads CASSTSPGQGASNTGELFF. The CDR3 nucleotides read TGTGCCAGCAGCACCTCACCGGGACAGGGGGCCTCGAACACCGGGGAGCTGTTTTTT.

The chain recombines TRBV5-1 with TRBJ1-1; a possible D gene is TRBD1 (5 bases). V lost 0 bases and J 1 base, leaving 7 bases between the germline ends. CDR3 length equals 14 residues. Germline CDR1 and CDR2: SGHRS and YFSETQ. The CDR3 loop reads CASSLVQGNTEAFF. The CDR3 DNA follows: TGCGCCAGCAGCTTGGTGCAGGGGAACACTGAAGCTTTCTTT.

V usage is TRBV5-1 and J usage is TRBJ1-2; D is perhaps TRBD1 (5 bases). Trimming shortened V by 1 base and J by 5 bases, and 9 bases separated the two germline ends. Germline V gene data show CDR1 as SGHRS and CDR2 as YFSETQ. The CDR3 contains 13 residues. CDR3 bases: TGCGCCAGCAGCTTGACGACAGCTTATGGCTACACCTTC. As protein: CASSLTTAYGYTF.

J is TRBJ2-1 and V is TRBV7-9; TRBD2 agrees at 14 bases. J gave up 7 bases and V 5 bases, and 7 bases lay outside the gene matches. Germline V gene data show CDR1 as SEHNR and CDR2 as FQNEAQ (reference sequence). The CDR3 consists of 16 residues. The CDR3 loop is CASSLGLAGGVNEQFF. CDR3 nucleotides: TGTGCCAGCAGCCTCGGACTAGCGGGAGGAGTAAATGAGCAGTTCTTC.

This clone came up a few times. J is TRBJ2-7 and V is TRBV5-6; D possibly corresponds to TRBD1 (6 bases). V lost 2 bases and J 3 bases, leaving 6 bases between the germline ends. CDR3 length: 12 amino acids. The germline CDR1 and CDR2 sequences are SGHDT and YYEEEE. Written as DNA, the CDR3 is TGTGCCAGCAGCTTCAGGGGCTACGAGCAGTACTTC. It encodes CASSFRGYEQYF.